Presented here are 25 T cell receptor beta chains from one specimen sequenced in a study of OX40 agonist ivuxolimab in advanced cancers. Method: immunoSEQ multiplex PCR; TCRdb's copy keeps in-frame clones and lacks some. There are approximately 70,000 clones in the sample; about 89% occur only once, and 5.5% to 6% lies in the top ten. The sample here was CD4+ or CD8+ T cells sorted from blood, taken in a trial of the OX40 agonist ivuxolimab. The origin of the receptors is an adult with an advanced solid tumor such as melanoma, head and neck, liver or kidney cancer.

The rearrangement joins TRBV28 to TRBJ2-3, with D possibly called TRBD1 or TRBD2 (5 bases each). The CDR3 runs 16 residues. Germline V gene sequence: CDR1 MDHEN, CDR2 SYDVKM. V dropped 2 bases and J dropped 1 base, with 13 bases sitting between them. DNA of the CDR3: TGTGCCAGCAGTTTAAGGGGAGTTCACGGCACAGATACGCAGTATTTT. It specifies CASSLRGVHGTDTQYF.

The sample holds a few counts of this clone. The chain combines TRBV15 with TRBJ1-5; TRBD1 agrees at 7 bases. The CDR3 runs to 14 residues. CDR1 and CDR2 from the germline V gene are LNHNV and YYDKDF (reference sequence). V lost 4 bases to trimming and J lost 7 bases; unmatched junction nucleotides: 7. This CDR3 is CATSTLNRGQPQHF. The DNA for the CDR3 is TGTGCCACCAGCACACTAAACAGGGGACAGCCCCAGCATTTT.

The chain is built from TRBV13 and TRBJ1-2; D not resolved. Deletions cut 1 base from V and 4 bases from J, with 19 bases between. The CDR3 is 17 residues long. From germline, CDR1 is PRHDT and CDR2 FYEKMQ (reference sequence). CDR3 sequence: CASSLDLEKGSGYGYTF. For the CDR3, the DNA is TGTGCCAGCAGCTTAGACCTCGAGAAGGGTTCGGGCTATGGCTACACCTTC.

The rearrangement joins TRBV2 to TRBJ1-2; unclear D gene. Germline V lookup: CDR1 SNHLY, CDR2 FYNNEI. The CDR3 has 14 residues. V lost 4 bases and J lost 2, with 11 bases in between. The CDR3: CASSGFGENYGYTF. CDR3 in DNA: TGTGCCAGCAGTGGATTTGGGGAAAACTATGGCTACACCTTC.

The table lists this clone with a count of one. The V gene is TRBV9, the J gene TRBJ2-1; D remains unclear. The CDR3 consists of 14 residues. The V and J ends lost 4 bases and 0 bases respectively, with 8 bases between them. Germline assignment: CDR1 SGDLS and CDR2 YYNGEE. The CDR3 loop is CASSIGFSYNEQFF. The CDR3 nucleotides read TGTGCCAGCAGCATAGGATTCTCCTACAATGAGCAGTTCTTC. Filled out from reference TRBV9 and TRBJ2-1, the complete variable domain reads DSGVTQTPKHLITATGQRVTLRCSPRSGDLSVYWYQQSLDQGLQFLIQYYNGEERAKGNILERFSAQQFPDLHSELNLSSLELGDSALYFCASSIGFSYNEQFFGPGTRLTVL.

The chain is built from TRBV2 and TRBJ1-2, with a weak D call TRBD1 (5 bases). Deletions cut 5 bases from V and 2 bases from J, with 12 bases between. The germline V gene encodes CDR1 SNHLY and CDR2 FYNNEI. The CDR3 is 14 residues long. The CDR3 region is CASSSNGGNYGYTF. The CDR3 nucleotides are TGTGCCAGCAGTTCGAATGGGGGGAACTATGGCTACACCTTC.

This sequence joins TRBV27 and TRBJ1-1, with unresolved D. The germline V gene encodes CDR1 MNHEY and CDR2 SMNVEV (reference sequence). V lost 0 bases to trimming and J lost 0 bases, with 5 bases between them. The CDR3 runs 14 residues. This CDR3 is CASSLSFLNTEAFF. Written as DNA, the CDR3 is TGTGCCAGCAGTTTATCTTTCCTGAACACTGAAGCTTTCTTT.

The chain uses TRBV11-3 and TRBJ2-1, with 12 bases that match TRBD2. V shed 5 bases and J 9 bases; nucleotides not matched to a gene: 5. CDR3 length: 14 amino acids. From germline, CDR1 is SGHNT and CDR2 YENEEA. The CDR3 region is CASSSLAGGGEQFF. The CDR3 nucleotides are TGTGCCAGCAGCAGCCTAGCGGGAGGGGGTGAGCAGTTCTTC.

This chain links TRBV9 with TRBJ2-3; TRBD2 agrees at 8 bases. The CDR3 is made up of 15 amino acids. V lost 1 base, J lost 1 base, and 2 bases stayed unmatched. Germline assignment: CDR1 SGDLS and CDR2 YYNGEE. The CDR3 is CASSVTGGGTDTQYF. CDR3 nucleotide sequence: TGTGCCAGCAGCGTAACCGGGGGGGGCACAGATACGCAGTATTTT. Full variable domain (remainder filled in from reference TRBV9 and TRBJ2-3): DSGVTQTPKHLITATGQRVTLRCSPRSGDLSVYWYQQSLDQGLQFLIQYYNGEERAKGNILERFSAQQFPDLHSELNLSSLELGDSALYFCASSVTGGGTDTQYFGPGTRLTVL.

In the case of this clone: The germline gene is not matched at one end of the junction; a read error may be the cause. The rearrangement uses TRBV7-9 and TRBJ2-5; TRBD2 aligns across 8 bases. The CDR3 is made up of 16 amino acids. CDR1 and CDR2 from the germline V gene are SEHNR and FQNEAQ (reference sequence). In nucleotides, the CDR3 is TGTGCCGGCAGCCCAACTAGCGGCAATGTCCAAGAGACCCAGTACTTC. Translated: CAGSPTSGNVQETQYF.

Here the CDR3 DNA reads TGTGCCAGCACCTCGACAGGGGGCTGGGAGGGCTACACCTTC. This codes for CASTSTGGWEGYTF. The V call is TRBV6-5, the J call TRBJ1-2; the match to TRBD1 covers 10 bases. J was trimmed by 8 bases and V by 7 bases; bases with no gene match: 10. Germline CDR1 and CDR2: MNHEY and SVGAGI. CDR3 length: 14 amino acids.

The chain employs TRBV14 and TRBJ2-7; 9 bases match TRBD1. Germline V lookup: CDR1 SGHDN, CDR2 FVKESK. The CDR3 length is 20 residues. V trimming: 4 bases; J trimming: 6 bases; junction bases outside the gene matches: 25. For the CDR3, the DNA is TGTGCCAGCAGCCGGGCTACCGGGACAGGGAGATTCCAGGTCCGAAGCGAGCAGTACTTC. Its translation is CASSRATGTGRFQVRSEQYF.

The chain combines TRBV19 with TRBJ1-3; D unclear. V lost 3 bases to trimming and J lost 0 bases, with 9 bases between them. Germline V CDR1 and CDR2: LNHDA, SQIVND (reference sequence). The CDR3 loop spans 15 amino acids. The CDR3 region is CASSIVGFSGNTIYF. CDR3 nucleotide sequence: TGTGCCAGTAGTATTGTGGGTTTCTCTGGAAACACCATATATTTT.

CDR3 coding DNA: TGTGCCAGCAGTTATCTGGGACAACCGGCAGAGCAGTACTTC. Translating gives CASSYLGQPAEQYF. The rearrangement uses TRBV6-5 and TRBJ2-7, with a tentative D call TRBD1 (6 bases). Germline V gene data show CDR1 as MNHEY and CDR2 as SVGAGI. Trimming removed 3 bases at V and 7 bases at J, with 16 bases between. The CDR3 is 14 amino acids.

The CDR3 reads CASSQGAGGTEAFF. CDR3 sequence (DNA): TGCGCCAGCAGCCAAGGGGCAGGGGGCACTGAAGCTTTCTTT. The chain combines TRBV4-3 with TRBJ1-1, with TRBD1 matching 7 bases. V lost 1 base, J lost 4 bases, and 3 bases stayed unmatched. CDR3 length equals 14 residues. Germline CDR1 and CDR2: LGHNA and YSLEER.

The rearrangement links TRBV7-8 to TRBJ1-2; a possible D gene is TRBD1 (5 bases). V lost 6 bases and J 6 bases, leaving 17 bases between the germline ends. This CDR3 has 14 amino acids. Germline-derived CDR1 and CDR2 are SGHVS and FQNEAQ. CDR3 sequence (DNA): TGTGCCAGCAGTCATCTCCGTGGGGCAGATGGCTACACCTTC. It codes for CASSHLRGADGYTF.

The chain is built from TRBV15 and TRBJ2-7; perhaps TRBD2 as D (6 bases). The CDR3 has 14 residues. Trimming took off 5 bases at V and 0 bases at J, with 11 bases between the two ends. Germline loops: CDR1 LNHNV, CDR2 YYDKDF (reference sequence). The DNA of the CDR3 is TGTGCCACCAGCGAGGGTAGCGGCTCCTACGAGCAGTACTTC. It translates to CATSEGSGSYEQYF. Drawing the rest from reference TRBV15 and TRBJ2-7, the complete variable domain is DAMVIQNPRYQVTQFGKPVTLSCSQTLNHNVMYWYQQKSSQAPKLLFHYYDKDFNNEADTPDNFQSRRPNTSFCFLDIRSPGLGDTAMYLCATSEGSGSYEQYFGPGTRLTVT.

This chain uses TRBV7-3 with TRBJ2-3, with 9 bases matching TRBD2. The CDR3 contains 16 residues. Trimming at V came to 2 bases and at J to 2 bases, leaving 5 bases not matched to a gene. The germline CDR1 and CDR2 sequences are SGHTA and FQGTGA. The CDR3 reads CASSLSASGNTDTQYF. The CDR3 DNA reads as TGTGCCAGCAGCTTATCAGCTAGCGGGAACACAGATACGCAGTATTTT.

This chain joins TRBV6-1 and TRBJ1-2, with TRBD1 as a possible D gene (5 bases). This CDR3 comprises 18 residues. V gave up 0 bases and J gave up 6 bases, with 23 bases separating them. Germline V gene sequence: CDR1 MNHNS, CDR2 SASEGT. The DNA of the CDR3 is TGTGCCAGCAGTGAAGCAGGGCCTGGACCTTGGCAGGGTAATGGCTACACCTTC. Translation: CASSEAGPGPWQGNGYTF.

The V and J genes are TRBV15 and TRBJ2-1; tentatively, D is TRBD2 (5 bases). V was pared by 3 bases and J by 7 bases, with 22 bases between. The CDR3 is made up of 17 amino acids. CDR1 and CDR2 from the germline V gene are LNHNV and YYDKDF (reference sequence). Here the CDR3 reads CATSSLRDYSFFNEQFF. The CDR3, as DNA: TGTGCCACCAGCAGTTTAAGAGACTACTCCTTTTTTAATGAGCAGTTCTTC.

This chain joins TRBV6-6 and TRBJ2-4, with D unclear. The V end was cut by 0 bases, the J end by 2 bases, with 8 bases between. CDR1 is MNHNY and CDR2 is SVGAGI in the germline V gene (reference sequence). This CDR3 has 15 residues. CDR3 in amino acids: CASSYSRGTKNIQYF. CDR3 nucleotides: TGTGCCAGCAGTTACTCCCGAGGAACCAAAAACATTCAGTACTTC.

V and J are TRBV27 and TRBJ2-7; 9 bases align to TRBD1. Germline CDR1 reads MNHEY; CDR2 reads SMNVEV (reference sequence). The CDR3 has 15 amino acids. J lost 0 bases, V lost 3 bases, and 3 bases had no gene match. CDR3 protein: CASSFGTGPSYEQYF. CDR3 nucleotide sequence: TGTGCCAGCAGTTTCGGGACAGGGCCCTCCTACGAGCAGTACTTC.

The rearrangement uses TRBV2 and TRBJ2-4; 13 positions match TRBD2. The CDR3 consists of 15 residues. Germline V CDR1 and CDR2: SNHLY, FYNNEI. The junction had 4 bases not matched to a gene; V was cut back by 2 bases and J by 9 bases. The CDR3 reads CASSENGLAGAIQYF. The CDR3, as DNA: TGTGCCAGCAGTGAAAACGGACTAGCGGGGGCCATTCAGTACTTC.

This clone was seen only once. This chain joins TRBV11-2 and TRBJ2-1; 9 positions match TRBD2. Germline V gives CDR1 SGHAT, CDR2 FQNNGV. Losses at the gene ends were 4 bases for V and 6 bases for J; bases not matched to a gene: 19. The CDR3 sequence is 19 residues long. CDR3 sequence reads: CASSWGLAAPPISGNEQFF. CDR3 sequence (DNA): TGTGCCAGCAGCTGGGGACTAGCAGCGCCTCCAATCTCGGGCAATGAGCAGTTCTTC.

The chain carries TRBV11-2 and TRBJ2-3; 9 positions match TRBD2. Per germline, CDR1 SGHAT and CDR2 FQNNGV. J gave up 0 bases and V 6 bases, and 7 bases lay outside the gene matches. The CDR3 contains 16 residues. Written as DNA, the CDR3 is TGTGCCAGCAGACGGACTAGCGTGTCTAGCACAGATACGCAGTATTTT. Translating gives CASRRTSVSSTDTQYF.